This TCR beta chain was recorded in a study of CD8+ T cells in alopecia areata. Study context: Treated patients took oral tofacitinib at 5 to 10 mg twice daily.

Treatment meaning: oral pan-JAK inhibitor, 5-10 mg twice daily. Looked up from germline, CDR1 is SQVTM and CDR2 is ANQGSEA. The V and J ends lost 6 bases and 4 bases respectively, with 13 bases between them. This CDR3 is built from 12 residues. RNA was isolated and reverse transcribed to cDNA, the sequencing template. Some clones are missing from TCRdb's copy, which holds only in-frame ones; the method was immunoSEQ multiplex PCR. The table lists some 190,000 clones, approximately 51% of them singletons, with around 10% in the top ten. Sequenced material: CD8+ T cells sorted from blood, taken at roughly week 53, from a patient treated with tofacitinib. J is TRBJ2-7 and V is TRBV29-1; either TRBD1 or TRBD2 may supply D (6 bases each). This sequence originates from a human donor with alopecia areata. This CDR3 is CSVWGAEYEQYF. In DNA form, the CDR3 reads TGCAGCGTCTGGGGGGCAGAGTACGAGCAGTACTTC.